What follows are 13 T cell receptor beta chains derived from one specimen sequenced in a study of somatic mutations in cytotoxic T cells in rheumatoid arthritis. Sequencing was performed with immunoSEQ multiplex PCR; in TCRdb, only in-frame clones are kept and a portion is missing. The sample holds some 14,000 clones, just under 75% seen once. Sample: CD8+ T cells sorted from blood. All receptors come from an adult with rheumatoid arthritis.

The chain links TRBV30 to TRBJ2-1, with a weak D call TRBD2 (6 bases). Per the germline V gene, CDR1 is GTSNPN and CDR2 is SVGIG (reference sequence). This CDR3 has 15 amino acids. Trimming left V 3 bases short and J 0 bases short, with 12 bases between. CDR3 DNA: TGTGCCTGGAGCTACGGGGGAAGCTCCTACAATGAGCAGTTCTTC. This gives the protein CAWSYGGSSYNEQFF. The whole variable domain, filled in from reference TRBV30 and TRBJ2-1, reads SQTIHQWPATLVQPVGSPLSLECTVEGTSNPNLYWYRQAAGRGLQLLFYSVGIGQISSEVPQNLSASRPQDRQFILSSKKLLLSDSGFYLCAWSYGGSSYNEQFFGPGTRLTVL.

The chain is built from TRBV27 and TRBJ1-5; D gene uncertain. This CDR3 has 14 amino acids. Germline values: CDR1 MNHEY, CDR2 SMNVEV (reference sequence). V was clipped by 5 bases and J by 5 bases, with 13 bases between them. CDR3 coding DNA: TGTGCCAGCAGTCCTGTTAGGCCCGATCAGCCCCAGCATTTT. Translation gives CASSPVRPDQPQHF.

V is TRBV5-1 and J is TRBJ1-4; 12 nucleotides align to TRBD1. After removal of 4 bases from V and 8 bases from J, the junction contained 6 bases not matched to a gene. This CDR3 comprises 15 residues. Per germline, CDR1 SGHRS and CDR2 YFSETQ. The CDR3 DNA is TGCGCCAGCAGCACTTCCGGGACAGGGGGCGAAAAACTGTTTTTT. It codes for CASSTSGTGGEKLFF.

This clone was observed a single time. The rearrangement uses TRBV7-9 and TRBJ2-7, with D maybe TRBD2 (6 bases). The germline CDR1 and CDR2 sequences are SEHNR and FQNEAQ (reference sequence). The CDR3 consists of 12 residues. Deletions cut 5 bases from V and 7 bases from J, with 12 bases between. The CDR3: CASSQTSEEQYF. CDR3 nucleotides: TGTGCCAGCAGCCAGACTAGTGAAGAGCAGTACTTC.

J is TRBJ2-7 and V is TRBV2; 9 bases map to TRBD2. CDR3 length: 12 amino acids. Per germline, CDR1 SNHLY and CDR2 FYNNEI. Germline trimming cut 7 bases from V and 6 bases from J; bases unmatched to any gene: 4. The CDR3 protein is CASNRLAVEQYF. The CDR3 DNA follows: TGTGCCAGCAACCGACTAGCGGTCGAGCAGTACTTC. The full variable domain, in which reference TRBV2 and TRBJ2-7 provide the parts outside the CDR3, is EPEVTQTPSHQVTQMGQEVILRCVPISNHLYFYWYRQILGQKVEFLVSFYNNEISEKSEIFDDQFSVERPDGSNFTLKIRSTKLEDSAMYFCASNRLAVEQYFGPGTRLTVT.

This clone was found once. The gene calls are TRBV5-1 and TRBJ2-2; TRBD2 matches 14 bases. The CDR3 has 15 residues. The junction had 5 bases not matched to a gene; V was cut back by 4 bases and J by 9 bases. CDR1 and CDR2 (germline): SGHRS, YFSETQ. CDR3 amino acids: CASSPGLAGVWELFF. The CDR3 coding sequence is TGCGCCAGCAGCCCGGGACTAGCGGGAGTTTGGGAGCTGTTTTTT.

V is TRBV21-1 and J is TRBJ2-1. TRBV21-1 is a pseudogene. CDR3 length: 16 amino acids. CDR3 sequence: CASSKVSRETYNEQFF. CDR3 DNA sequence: TGTGCCAGCAGCAAAGTCAGCAGGGAGACCTACAATGAGCAGTTCTTC.

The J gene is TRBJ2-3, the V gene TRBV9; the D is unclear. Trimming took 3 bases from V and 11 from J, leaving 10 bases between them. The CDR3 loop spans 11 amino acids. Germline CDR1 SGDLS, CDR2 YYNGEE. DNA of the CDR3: TGTGCCAGCAGCGGGGGATGGGAGCAGTATTTT. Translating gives CASSGGWEQYF.

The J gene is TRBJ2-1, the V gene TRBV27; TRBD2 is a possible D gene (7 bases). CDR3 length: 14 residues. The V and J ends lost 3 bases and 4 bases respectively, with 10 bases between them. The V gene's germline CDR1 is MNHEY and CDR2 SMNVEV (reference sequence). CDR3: CASSFGGAYNEQFF. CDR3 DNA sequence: TGTGCCAGCAGTTTTGGGGGGGCGTACAATGAGCAGTTCTTC.

The CDR3 reads CASSTSYSNQPQHF. The DNA for the CDR3 is TGTGCCAGCAGCACATCGTATAGCAATCAGCCCCAGCATTTT. The genes are TRBV2 and TRBJ1-5; D unclear. There are 14 residues in the CDR3. Germline V CDR1 and CDR2: SNHLY, FYNNEI. With 6 bases removed from V and 0 bases from J, the gap between germline ends came to 9 bases.

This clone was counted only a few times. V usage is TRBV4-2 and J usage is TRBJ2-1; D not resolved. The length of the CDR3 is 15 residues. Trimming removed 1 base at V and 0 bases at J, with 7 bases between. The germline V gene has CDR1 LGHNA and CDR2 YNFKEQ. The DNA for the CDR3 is TGTGCCAGCAGCCAAGTTCACTCCTCCTACAATGAGCAGTTCTTC. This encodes CASSQVHSSYNEQFF.

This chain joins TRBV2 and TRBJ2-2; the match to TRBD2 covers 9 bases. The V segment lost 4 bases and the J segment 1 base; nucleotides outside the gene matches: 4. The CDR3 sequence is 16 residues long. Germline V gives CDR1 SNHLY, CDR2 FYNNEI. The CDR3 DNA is TGTGCCAGCAGTGCCACAGCGGGGGGGAACACCGGGGAGCTGTTTTTT. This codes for CASSATAGGNTGELFF.

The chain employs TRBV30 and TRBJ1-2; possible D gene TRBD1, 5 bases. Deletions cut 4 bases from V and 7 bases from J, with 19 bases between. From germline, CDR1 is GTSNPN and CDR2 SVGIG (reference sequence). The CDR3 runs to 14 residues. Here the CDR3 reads CAWKGGGEVGGYTF. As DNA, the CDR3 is TGTGCCTGGAAAGGTGGAGGGGAAGTTGGTGGCTACACCTTC.